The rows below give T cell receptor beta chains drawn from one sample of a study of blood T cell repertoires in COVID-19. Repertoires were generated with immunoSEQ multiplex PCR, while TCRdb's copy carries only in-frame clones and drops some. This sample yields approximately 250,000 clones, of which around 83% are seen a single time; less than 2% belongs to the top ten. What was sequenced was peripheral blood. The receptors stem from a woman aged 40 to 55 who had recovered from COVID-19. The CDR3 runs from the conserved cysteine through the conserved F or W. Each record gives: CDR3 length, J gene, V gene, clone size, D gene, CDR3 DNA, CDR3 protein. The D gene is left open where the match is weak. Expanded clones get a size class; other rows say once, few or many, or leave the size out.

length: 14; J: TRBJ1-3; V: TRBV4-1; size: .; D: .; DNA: TGCGCCAGCAGCCAAGATCCCAGGGTAAACACCATATATTTT; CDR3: CASSQDPRVNTIYF
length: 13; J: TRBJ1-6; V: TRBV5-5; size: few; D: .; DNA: TGTGCCAGCAGAGATAGGGAGGGTTCACCCCTCCACTTT; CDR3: CASRDREGSPLHF
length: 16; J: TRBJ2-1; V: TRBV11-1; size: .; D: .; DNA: TGTGCCAGCAGCCCAAGGGAGGTCCGGGGCTACAATGAGCAGTTCTTC; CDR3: CASSPREVRGYNEQFF
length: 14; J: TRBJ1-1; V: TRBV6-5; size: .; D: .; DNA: TGTGCCAGCAGTTCCAAGACAGTTAGAAGTGAAGCTTTCTTT; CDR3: CASSSKTVRSEAFF
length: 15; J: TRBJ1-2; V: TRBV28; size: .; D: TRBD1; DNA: TGTGCCAGCAGGACGACAGGGGGCTTTAACTATGGCTACACCTTC; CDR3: CASRTTGGFNYGYTF
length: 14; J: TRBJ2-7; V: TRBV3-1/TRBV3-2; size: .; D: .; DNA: TGTGCCAGCAGCCAAGGGCTTGGGCGGGACGAGCAGTACTTC; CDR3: CASSQGLGRDEQYF
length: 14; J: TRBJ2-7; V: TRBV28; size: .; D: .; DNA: TGTGCCAGCAGTCCCCAGCGGACTGGATACGAGCAGTACTTC; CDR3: CASSPQRTGYEQYF
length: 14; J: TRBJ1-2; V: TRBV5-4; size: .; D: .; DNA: TGTGCCAGCAGCTTGGCGTTAGCTAACTATGGCTACACCTTC; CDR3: CASSLALANYGYTF
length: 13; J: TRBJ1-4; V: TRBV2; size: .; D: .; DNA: TGTGCCAGCAGTGTAGGGGGGGGTGAAAAACTGTTTTTT; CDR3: CASSVGGGEKLFF
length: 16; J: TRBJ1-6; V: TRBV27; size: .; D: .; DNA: TGTGCCAGCCGACCTGGAGGGGCAAACTATAATTCACCCCTCCACTTT; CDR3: CASRPGGANYNSPLHF
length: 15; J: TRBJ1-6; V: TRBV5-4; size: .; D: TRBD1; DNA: TGTGCCAGCAGCTCAAGAGACAGGGGGAATTCACCCCTCCACTTT; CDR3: CASSSRDRGNSPLHF
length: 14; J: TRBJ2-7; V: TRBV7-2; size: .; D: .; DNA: TGTGCCAGCAGCTTAGCGTACAACTCCTACGAGCAGTACTTC; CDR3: CASSLAYNSYEQYF
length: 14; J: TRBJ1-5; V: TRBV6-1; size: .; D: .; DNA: TGTGCCAGCAGTGAAGGGAGGGATCTACAGCCCCAGCATTTT; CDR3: CASSEGRDLQPQHF
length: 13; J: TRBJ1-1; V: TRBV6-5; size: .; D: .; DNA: TGTGCCAGCAGTTACTCACGGTTCACTGAAGCTTTCTTT; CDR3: CASSYSRFTEAFF
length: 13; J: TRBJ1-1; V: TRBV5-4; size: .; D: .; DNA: TGTGCCAGCAGCTTGAGCCAGGGCACTGAAGCTTTCTTT; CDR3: CASSLSQGTEAFF
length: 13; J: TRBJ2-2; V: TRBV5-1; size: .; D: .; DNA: TGCGCCAGCAGCCCCCGGACACCCGGGGAGCTGTTTTTT; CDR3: CASSPRTPGELFF
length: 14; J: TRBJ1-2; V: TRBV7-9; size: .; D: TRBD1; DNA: TGTGCCACCCCAGGGGGAACTCATAACTATGGCTACACCTTC; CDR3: CATPGGTHNYGYTF
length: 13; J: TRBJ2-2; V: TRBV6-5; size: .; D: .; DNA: TGTGCCAGCACTTTGGGGGGCACCGGGGAGCTGTTTTTT; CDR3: CASTLGGTGELFF
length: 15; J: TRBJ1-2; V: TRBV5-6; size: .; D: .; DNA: TGTGCCAGCAGCTCCGGGTGGGTTGCTAACTATGGCTACACCTTC; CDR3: CASSSGWVANYGYTF
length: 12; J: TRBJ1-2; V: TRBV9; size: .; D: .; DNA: TGTGCCAGCGGGGCAGTCTTAGGCGGCTACACCTTC; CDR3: CASGAVLGGYTF
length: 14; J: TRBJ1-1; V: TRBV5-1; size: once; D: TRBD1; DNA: TGCGCCAGCAGCAGACAGGGGGCGGACACTGAAGCTTTCTTT; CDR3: CASSRQGADTEAFF
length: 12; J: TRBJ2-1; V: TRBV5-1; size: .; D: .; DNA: TGCGCCAGCAGCTTGATTCGCAATGAGCAGTTCTTC; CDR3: CASSLIRNEQFF
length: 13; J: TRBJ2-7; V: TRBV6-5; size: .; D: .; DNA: TGTGCCAGCACCCAGGGCCCAGCCTACGAGCAGTACTTC; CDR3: CASTQGPAYEQYF
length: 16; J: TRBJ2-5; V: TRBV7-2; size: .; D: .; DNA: TGTGCCAGCAGCTTAAACGCGGGGGCTTATCAAGAGACCCAGTACTTC; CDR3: CASSLNAGAYQETQYF
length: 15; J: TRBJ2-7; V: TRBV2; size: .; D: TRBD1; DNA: TGTGCCAGCAGATCTATGGGGACAGTCTCCTACGAGCAGTACTTC; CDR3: CASRSMGTVSYEQYF
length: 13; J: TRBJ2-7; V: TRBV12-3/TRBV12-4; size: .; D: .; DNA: TGTGCCAGCAGTTTATCCATCTCCTACGAGCAGTACTTC; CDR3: CASSLSISYEQYF
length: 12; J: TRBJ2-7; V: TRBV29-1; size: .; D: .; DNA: TGCAGCGTTCGGGTCACTGAGATGGGGCAGTACTTC; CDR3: CSVRVTEMGQYF
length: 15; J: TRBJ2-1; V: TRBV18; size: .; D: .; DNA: TGTGCCAGCTCACCGCCCGGGATCTCCTACAATGAGCAGTTCTTC; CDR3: CASSPPGISYNEQFF
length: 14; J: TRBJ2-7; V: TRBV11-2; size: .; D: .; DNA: TGTGCCAGCAGCCCCGGACAGTTTTTCTACGAGCAGTACTTC; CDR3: CASSPGQFFYEQYF
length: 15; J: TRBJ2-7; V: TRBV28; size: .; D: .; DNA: TGTGCCAGCAGACCCTGGCAGGGGAGCTCCTACGAGCAGTACTTC; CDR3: CASRPWQGSSYEQYF
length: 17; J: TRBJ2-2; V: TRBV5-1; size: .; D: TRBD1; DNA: TGCGCCAGCAGCCCCCAAGTCCAGGGGGCTAACACCGGGGAGCTGTTTTTT; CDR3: CASSPQVQGANTGELFF
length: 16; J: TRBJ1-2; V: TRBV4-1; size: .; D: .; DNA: TGCGCCAGCAGCCAAGAGTGGACAGTTCGGTCCCGTGGCTACACCTTC; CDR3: CASSQEWTVRSRGYTF
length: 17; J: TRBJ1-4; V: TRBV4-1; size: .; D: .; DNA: TGCGCCAGCAGCCAATCCGCCCCGGGAGCAACTAATGAAAAACTGTTTTTT; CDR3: CASSQSAPGATNEKLFF
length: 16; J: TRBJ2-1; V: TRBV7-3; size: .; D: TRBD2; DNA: TGTGCCAGCAGCTTAACCGGGACTAGCGGCAACAATGAGCAGTTCTTC; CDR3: CASSLTGTSGNNEQFF
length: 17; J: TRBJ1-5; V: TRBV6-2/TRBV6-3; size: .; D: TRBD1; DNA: TGTGCCAGCAGTTATTCGCTGGACAGGGTCAGCAATCAGCCCCAGCATTTT; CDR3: CASSYSLDRVSNQPQHF
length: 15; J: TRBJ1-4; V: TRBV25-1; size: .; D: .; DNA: TGTGCCAGCAGTGACCCGACGGGAGCTAATGAAAAACTGTTTTTT; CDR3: CASSDPTGANEKLFF
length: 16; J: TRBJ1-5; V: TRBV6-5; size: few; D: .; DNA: TGTGCCAGCAGTTACTCGGCCGGTGGAGGGAATCAGCCCCAGCATTTT; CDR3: CASSYSAGGGNQPQHF
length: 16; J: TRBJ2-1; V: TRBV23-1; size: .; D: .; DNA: TGCGCCAGCAGTCAATCGGGGCCCGGACAGTACAATGAGCAGTTCTTC; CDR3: CASSQSGPGQYNEQFF
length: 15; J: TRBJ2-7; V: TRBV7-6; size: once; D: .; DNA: TGTGCCAGCAGCCCTCCGGACAGACGTCTACACAGGCAGTACTTC; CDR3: CASSPPDRRLHRQYF
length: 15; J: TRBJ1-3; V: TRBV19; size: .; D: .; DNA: TGTGCCAGTAGTGAACAGGCCATCTCTGGAAACACCATATATTTT; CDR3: CASSEQAISGNTIYF
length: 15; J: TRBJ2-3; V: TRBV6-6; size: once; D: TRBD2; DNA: TGTGCCAGCAGTTACGAGCGGGGGGACACAGATACGCAGTATTTT; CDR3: CASSYERGDTDTQYF
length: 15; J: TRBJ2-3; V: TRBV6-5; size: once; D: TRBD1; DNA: TGTGCCAGCAGAACCAAGACAGGGAATACAGATACGCAGTATTTT; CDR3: CASRTKTGNTDTQYF